The 7 T cell receptor beta chains below all came from one sample that was sequenced in a study of T cells in Graves' hyperthyroidism and ophthalmopathy (dated by TCRdb to the late 2010s). Library prep was done by multiplex PCR. The sequencing machine was an Illumina HiSeq 2000. The TCR beta CDR3 regions were amplified from the RNA transcripts. For the first round of RT-PCR on the TCR CDR3, the HTBI primer set was used together with the Qiagen OneStep RT-PCR kit. TCRdb reprocessing: public reads trimmed at Q25 with fastp, clones called with MiXCR, in-frame beta chains kept. Rows merge per CDR3 protein into single entries with the most common DNA and genes. In this sample the table shows hundreds of thousands of distinct CDR3 sequences, around 15% of which occur a single time. The ten largest clones capture 4% to 5.5% of the sample. Specimen: blood. Receptors originate from a woman aged 40 to 55 with Graves' ophthalmopathy.

Many counts were recorded for this clonotype. A much larger clone lies one base from this, so it may be a read error. The genes are TRBV6-1 and TRBJ2-7, with D tentatively TRBD1 (5 bases). V dropped 6 bases and J dropped 0 bases, with 12 bases sitting between them. The length of the CDR3 is 14 residues. The germline V gene has CDR1 MNHNS and CDR2 SASEGT. Written as DNA, the CDR3 is TGTGCCAGCAGCGGACACTCCAGCTCCTACGAGCAGTACTTC. This codes for CASSGHSSSYEQYF.

This clonotype was seen many times. The chain joins TRBV2 to TRBJ1-1; no definite D call. This CDR3 has 13 amino acids. Trimming shortened V by 4 bases and J by 0 bases, and 6 bases separated the two germline ends. Germline V gives CDR1 SNHLY, CDR2 FYNNEI. CDR3 sequence (DNA): TGTGCCAGCAGTGGACACCTGAACACTGAAGCTTTCTTT. Translating gives CASSGHLNTEAFF.

Ten or more counts support this clonotype. This chain joins TRBV20-1 and TRBJ2-7; 12 bases match TRBD1. The CDR3 sequence is 16 residues long. In germline, CDR1 is DFQATT, CDR2 SNEGSKA (reference sequence). The V gene end was trimmed by 4 bases and the J gene end by 3 bases; junction bases not matched to a gene: 10. The CDR3 loop is CSAKGQGAPIIYEQYF. The CDR3 nucleotides are TGCAGTGCTAAGGGACAGGGGGCGCCGATTATCTACGAGCAGTACTTC.

This chain uses TRBV3-1 with TRBJ2-5, with D unclear. The germline gives CDR1 LGHDT, CDR2 YNNKEL (reference sequence). Trimming stripped 1 base from V and 7 bases from J, with 10 bases between. The CDR3 is 13 residues long. The CDR3 loop is CASSQGVPGTQYF. The DNA of the CDR3 is TGTGCCAGCAGCCAAGGTGTCCCCGGGACCCAGTACTTC.

This clonotype was found many times. This may come from a read error, since a much larger clone is one base off. The chain is built from TRBV25-1 and TRBJ1-2; D remains unclear. Trimming shortened V by 3 bases and J by 3 bases, and 2 bases separated the two germline ends. The CDR3 is 11 residues long. Germline assignment: CDR1 MGHDK and CDR2 SYGVNS. CDR3 amino acids: CASSDDYGYTF. The CDR3 nucleotides read TGTGCCAGCAGTGATGACTATGGCTACACCTTC.

This clonotype was seen at least ten times. The genes are TRBV10-3 and TRBJ2-7, with 9 bases that match TRBD1. The CDR3 is 14 residues long. Germline CDR1 and CDR2: ENHRY and SYGVKD. V lost 10 bases, J lost 3 bases, and 10 bases stayed unmatched. The CDR3 DNA follows: TGTGCCACTGCCCCCGGGACAGGGATCTACGAGCAGTACTTC. This translates into CATAPGTGIYEQYF.

This clonotype was observed at least ten times. The rearrangement links TRBV6-5 to TRBJ2-4, with TRBD2 matching over 12 bases. Germline assignment: CDR1 MNHEY and CDR2 SVGAGI. CDR3 length: 15 amino acids. V shed 6 bases and J 0 bases; nucleotides not matched to a gene: 0. The CDR3 DNA sequence: TGTGCCAGCAGGGGACTAGCGGGAGCCAAAAACATTCAGTACTTC. It specifies CASRGLAGAKNIQYF.